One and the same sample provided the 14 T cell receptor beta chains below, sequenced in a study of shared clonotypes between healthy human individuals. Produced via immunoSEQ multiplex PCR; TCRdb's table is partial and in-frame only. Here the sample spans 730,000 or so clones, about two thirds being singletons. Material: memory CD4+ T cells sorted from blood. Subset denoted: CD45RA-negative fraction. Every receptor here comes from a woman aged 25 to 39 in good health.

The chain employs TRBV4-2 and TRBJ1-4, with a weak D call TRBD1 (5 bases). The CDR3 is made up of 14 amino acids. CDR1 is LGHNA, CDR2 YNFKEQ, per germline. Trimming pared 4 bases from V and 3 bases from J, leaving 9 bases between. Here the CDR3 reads CASSPGTSNEKLFF. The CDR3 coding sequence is TGTGCCAGCAGCCCCGGGACGTCTAATGAAAAACTGTTTTTT.

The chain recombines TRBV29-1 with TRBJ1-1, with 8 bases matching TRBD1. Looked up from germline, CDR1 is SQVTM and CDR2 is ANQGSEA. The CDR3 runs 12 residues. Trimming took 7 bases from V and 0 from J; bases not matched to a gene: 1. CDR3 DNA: TGCAGCGGGGGACAGGTGAACACTGAAGCTTTCTTT. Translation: CSGGQVNTEAFF. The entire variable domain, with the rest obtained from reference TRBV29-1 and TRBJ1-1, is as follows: SAVISQKPSRDICQRGTSLTIQCQVDSQVTMMFWYRQQPGQSLTLIATANQGSEATYESGFVIDKFPISRPNLTFSTLTVSNMSPEDSSIYLCSGGQVNTEAFFGQGTRLTVV.

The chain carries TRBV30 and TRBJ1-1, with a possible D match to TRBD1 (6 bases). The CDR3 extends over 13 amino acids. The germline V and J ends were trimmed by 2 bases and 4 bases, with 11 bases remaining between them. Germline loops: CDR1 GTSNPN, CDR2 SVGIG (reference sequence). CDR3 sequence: CAWSRQGPTEAFF. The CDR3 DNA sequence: TGTGCCTGGAGTCGGCAGGGGCCCACTGAAGCTTTCTTT.

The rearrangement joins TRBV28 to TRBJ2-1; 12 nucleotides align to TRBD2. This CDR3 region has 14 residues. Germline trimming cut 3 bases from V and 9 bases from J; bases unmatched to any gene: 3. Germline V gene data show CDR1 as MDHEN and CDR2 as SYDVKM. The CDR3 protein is CASSFGTSGLEQFF. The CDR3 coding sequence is TGTGCCAGCAGTTTCGGGACTAGCGGGCTTGAGCAGTTCTTC. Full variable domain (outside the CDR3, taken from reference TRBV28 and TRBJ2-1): DVKVTQSSRYLVKRTGEKVFLECVQDMDHENMFWYRQDPGLGLRLIYFSYDVKMKEKGDIPEGYSVSREKKERFSLILESASTNQTSMYLCASSFGTSGLEQFFGPGTRLTVL.

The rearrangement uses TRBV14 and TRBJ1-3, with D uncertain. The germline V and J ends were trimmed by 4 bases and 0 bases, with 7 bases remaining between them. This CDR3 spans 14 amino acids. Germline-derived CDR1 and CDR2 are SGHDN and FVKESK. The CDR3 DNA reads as TGTGCCAGCAGCCTTCAGGCCTCTGGAAACACCATATATTTT. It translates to CASSLQASGNTIYF. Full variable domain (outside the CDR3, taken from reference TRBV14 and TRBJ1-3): EAGVTQFPSHSVIEKGQTVTLRCDPISGHDNLYWYRRVMGKEIKFLLHFVKESKQDESGMPNNRFLAERTGGTYSTLKVQPAELEDSGVYFCASSLQASGNTIYFGEGSWLTVV.

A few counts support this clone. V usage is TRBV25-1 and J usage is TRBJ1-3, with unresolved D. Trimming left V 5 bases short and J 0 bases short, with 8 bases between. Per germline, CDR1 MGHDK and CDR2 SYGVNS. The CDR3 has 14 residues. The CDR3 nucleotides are TGTGCCAGCAGTCCAGGCAGCTCTGGAAACACCATATATTTT. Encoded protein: CASSPGSSGNTIYF. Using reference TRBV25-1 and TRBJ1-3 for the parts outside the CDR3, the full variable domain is EADIYQTPRYLVIGTGKKITLECSQTMGHDKMYWYQQDPGMELHLIHYSYGVNSTEKGDLSSESTVSRIRTEHFPLTLESARPSHTSQYLCASSPGSSGNTIYFGEGSWLTVV.

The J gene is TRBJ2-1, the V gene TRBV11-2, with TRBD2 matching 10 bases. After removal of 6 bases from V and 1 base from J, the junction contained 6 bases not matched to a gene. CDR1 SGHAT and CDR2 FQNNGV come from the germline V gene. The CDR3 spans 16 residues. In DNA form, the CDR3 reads TGTGCCAGCAGGTCCCTAGCGGGAGTTTCCTACAATGAGCAGTTCTTC. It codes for CASRSLAGVSYNEQFF. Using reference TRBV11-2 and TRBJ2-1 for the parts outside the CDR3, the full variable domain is EAGVAQSPRYKIIEKRQSVAFWCNPISGHATLYWYQQILGQGPKLLIQFQNNGVVDDSQLPKDRFSAERLKGVDSTLKIQPAKLEDSAVYLCASRSLAGVSYNEQFFGPGTRLTVL.

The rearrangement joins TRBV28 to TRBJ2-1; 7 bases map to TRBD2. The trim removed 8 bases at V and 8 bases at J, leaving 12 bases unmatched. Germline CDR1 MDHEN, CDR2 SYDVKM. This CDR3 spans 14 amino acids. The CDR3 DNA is TGTGCCAGCCTTTCGCACGGACTAGATGATGAGCAGTTCTTC. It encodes CASLSHGLDDEQFF.

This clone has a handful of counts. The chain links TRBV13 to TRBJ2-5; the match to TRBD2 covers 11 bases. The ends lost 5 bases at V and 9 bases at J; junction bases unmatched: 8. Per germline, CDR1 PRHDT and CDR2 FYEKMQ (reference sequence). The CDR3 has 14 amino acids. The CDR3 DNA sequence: TGTGCCAGCAGCCACGACTCTAGCGGGGGGTCCCAGTACTTC. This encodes CASSHDSSGGSQYF.

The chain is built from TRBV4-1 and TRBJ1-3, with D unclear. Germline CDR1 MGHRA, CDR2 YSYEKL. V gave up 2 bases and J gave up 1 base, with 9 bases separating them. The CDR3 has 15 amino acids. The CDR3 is CASSQPWESGNTIYF. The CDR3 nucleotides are TGCGCCAGCAGCCAACCCTGGGAATCTGGAAACACCATATATTTT.

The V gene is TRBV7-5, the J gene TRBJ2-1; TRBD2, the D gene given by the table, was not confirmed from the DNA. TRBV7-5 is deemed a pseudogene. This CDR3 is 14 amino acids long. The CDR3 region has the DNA TGTCAAACTAGCGGCACCAGCTCCTACAATGAGCAGTTCTTC. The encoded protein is CQTSGTSSYNEQFF.

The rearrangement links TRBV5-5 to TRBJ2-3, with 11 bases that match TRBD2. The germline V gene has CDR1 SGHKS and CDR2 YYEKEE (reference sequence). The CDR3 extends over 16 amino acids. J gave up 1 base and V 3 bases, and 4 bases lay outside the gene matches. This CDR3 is CASSSGTSGGTDTQYF. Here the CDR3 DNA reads TGTGCCAGCAGCTCCGGGACTAGCGGTGGCACAGATACGCAGTATTTT.

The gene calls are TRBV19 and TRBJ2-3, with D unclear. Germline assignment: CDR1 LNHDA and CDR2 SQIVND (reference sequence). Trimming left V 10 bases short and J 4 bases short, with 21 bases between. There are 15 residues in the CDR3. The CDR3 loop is CATQSQISAADTQYF. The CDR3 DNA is TGTGCCACCCAATCCCAGATTTCCGCGGCAGATACGCAGTATTTT.

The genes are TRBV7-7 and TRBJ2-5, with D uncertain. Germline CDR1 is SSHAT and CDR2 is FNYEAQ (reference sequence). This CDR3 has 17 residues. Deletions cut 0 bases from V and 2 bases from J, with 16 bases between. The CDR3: CASSLAGGVTAQETQYF. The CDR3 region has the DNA TGTGCCAGCAGCTTAGCGGGTGGGGTAACGGCTCAAGAGACCCAGTACTTC.